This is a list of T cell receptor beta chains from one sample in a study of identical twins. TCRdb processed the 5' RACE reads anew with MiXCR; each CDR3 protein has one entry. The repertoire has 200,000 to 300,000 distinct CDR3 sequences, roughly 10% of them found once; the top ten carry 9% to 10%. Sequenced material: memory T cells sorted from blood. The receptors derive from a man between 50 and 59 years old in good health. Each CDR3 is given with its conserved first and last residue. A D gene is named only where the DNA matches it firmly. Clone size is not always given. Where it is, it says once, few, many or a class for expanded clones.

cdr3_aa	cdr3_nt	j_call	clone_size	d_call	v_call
CASRVGRRQETQYF	TGCGCCAGCAGGGTGGGTAGACGGCAAGAGACCCAGTACTTC	TRBJ2-5	few	NA	TRBV5-1
CSVARTGENYGYTF	TGCAGCGTTGCAAGGACGGGAGAAAACTATGGCTACACCTTC	TRBJ1-2	many	NA	TRBV29-1
CASSVGVGVGSDTQYF	TGTGCCAGCAGCGTGGGTGTGGGAGTAGGCTCAGATACGCAGTATTTT	TRBJ2-3	NA	NA	TRBV9
CASSKGPEETQYF	TGTGCCAGCAGCAAGGGACCGGAAGAGACCCAGTACTTC	TRBJ2-5	few	NA	TRBV7-7
CASSLSSAGGPLGSYEQYF	TGTGCCAGCAGTTTAAGTAGCGCGGGAGGGCCGCTGGGCTCCTACGAGCAGTACTTC	TRBJ2-7	few	TRBD2	TRBV28
CSAHGLAVTSTDTQYF	TGCAGTGCCCACGGACTAGCGGTAACTAGCACAGATACGCAGTATTTT	TRBJ2-3	many	TRBD2	TRBV20-1
CASSLVLPSLGEQYF	TGTGCCAGCAGTTTAGTACTCCCCTCCCTTGGCGAGCAGTACTTC	TRBJ2-7	few	NA	TRBV12-3/TRBV12-4
CASSRTWAGGLLDTQYF	TGTGCCAGCAGCCGGACATGGGCGGGAGGGCTGTTAGATACGCAGTATTTT	TRBJ2-3	few	TRBD2	TRBV5-5
CSARDYSGTANQPQHF	TGCAGTGCTAGAGATTATAGTGGGACAGCAAATCAGCCCCAGCATTTT	TRBJ1-5	NA	TRBD1	TRBV20-1
CASSYSPGAGAASEQYF	TGTGCCAGCAGTTACTCCCCAGGGGCGGGGGCCGCCTCCGAGCAGTACTTC	TRBJ2-7	few	NA	TRBV6-5
CASSLTGGLLLEETQYF	TGCGCCAGCAGCTTGACAGGGGGTTTATTACTAGAAGAGACCCAGTACTTC	TRBJ2-5	many	TRBD1	TRBV5-1
CASTGTDVF	TGTGCCAGCACCGGGACAGATGTCTTC	TRBJ2-7	NA	TRBD1	TRBV11-1
CASSGLGRNTGELFF	TGTGCCAGCAGCGGTCTCGGACGGAACACCGGGGAGCTGTTTTTT	TRBJ2-2	many	NA	TRBV7-9
CASLRKGQGSSYNEQFF	TGTGCCAGCTTAAGGAAGGGACAGGGAAGCTCCTACAATGAGCAGTTCTTC	TRBJ2-1	few	TRBD1	TRBV6-2/TRBV6-3
CASSDGGQNTQYF	TGTGCCAGCAGTGATGGGGGCCAGAATACGCAGTATTTT	TRBJ2-3	NA	NA	TRBV6-1
CASSEEGARAKNIQYF	TGTGCCAGCAGTGAAGAGGGGGCGCGGGCCAAAAACATTCAGTACTTC	TRBJ2-4	NA	TRBD1	TRBV2
CASSPSASSYNEQFF	TGTGCCAGCAGTCCTAGCGCCAGCTCCTACAATGAGCAGTTCTTC	TRBJ2-1	NA	NA	TRBV6-2/TRBV6-3
CASSSRRTSGRAVNEQFF	TGTGCCAGCAGCTCCCGGCGGACTAGCGGGAGGGCAGTGAATGAGCAGTTCTTC	TRBJ2-1	few	TRBD2	TRBV11-2
CASSQWQTANTGELFF	TGTGCCAGCAGCCAATGGCAAACCGCGAACACCGGGGAGCTGTTTTTT	TRBJ2-2	many	NA	TRBV5-5
CASSSRGGNYNEQFF	TGTGCCAGCAGCTCCAGGGGGGGAAACTACAATGAGCAGTTCTTC	TRBJ2-1	NA	NA	TRBV3-1
CASSPGGGDTQYF	TGTGCTAGCAGCCCAGGGGGCGGAGATACGCAGTATTTT	TRBJ2-3	many	TRBD1	TRBV7-7
CSARDFAGSTDTQYF	TGCAGTGCTAGAGATTTTGCGGGGAGCACAGATACGCAGTATTTT	TRBJ2-3	NA	NA	TRBV20-1
CSANQGVRDEQYF	TGCAGTGCTAACCAGGGGGTCAGGGACGAGCAGTACTTC	TRBJ2-7	NA	TRBD1	TRBV20-1
CASSPKIGRGVHSPLHF	TGCGCCAGCAGCCCCAAAATCGGCAGGGGGGTTCATTCACCCCTCCACTTT	TRBJ1-6	few	TRBD1	TRBV4-1
CASSLYMGVGQPQHF	TGTGCCAGCAGCTTGTATATGGGGGTCGGTCAGCCCCAGCATTTT	TRBJ1-5	NA	NA	TRBV5-5
CASSPSGGVRNQPQHF	TGTGCCAGCTCACCATCGGGGGGGGTGAGGAATCAGCCCCAGCATTTT	TRBJ1-5	few	NA	TRBV18
CASSLGTRGTEAFF	TGTGCCAGCAGTTTGGGGACCAGGGGAACTGAAGCTTTCTTT	TRBJ1-1	many	NA	TRBV12-3/TRBV12-4
CAIRPDRGVQGTQYEQYF	TGTGCCATCAGACCAGACAGGGGTGTTCAGGGGACGCAATACGAGCAGTACTTC	TRBJ2-7	NA	TRBD1	TRBV10-3
CASSRRGLYNEQFF	TGTGCCAGCAGCCGGCGAGGGCTCTACAATGAGCAGTTCTTC	TRBJ2-1	many	NA	TRBV14
CSARVAEYEQYF	TGCAGTGCTAGAGTTGCAGAATACGAGCAGTACTTC	TRBJ2-7	many	NA	TRBV20-1
CASSQDRSGYGYTF	TGCGCCAGCAGCCAAGATAGATCCGGTTATGGCTACACCTTC	TRBJ1-2	many	NA	TRBV4-3
CASKQGPNQPQHF	TGTGCCAGCAAACAGGGGCCGAATCAGCCCCAGCATTTT	TRBJ1-5	NA	TRBD1	TRBV6-6
CASSQVGVGSSLYEQYF	TGTGCCAGCAGCCAAGTTGGGGTAGGGTCGTCACTCTACGAGCAGTACTTC	TRBJ2-7	many	NA	TRBV4-2
CSAIRQGLDGYTF	TGCAGTGCAATAAGACAGGGGCTCGATGGCTACACCTTC	TRBJ1-2	few	TRBD1	TRBV20-1
CASSLPPGGGNEQFF	TGTGCCAGCAGCCTCCCCCCGGGGGGGGGGAATGAGCAGTTCTTC	TRBJ2-1	NA	TRBD2	TRBV7-9
CSARGEGYLYEQYF	TGCAGTGCTAGAGGGGAGGGGTATCTCTACGAGCAGTACTTC	TRBJ2-7	NA	TRBD2	TRBV20-1
CASSGSGGYNEQFF	TGTGCCAGCAGCGGTAGCGGGGGCTACAATGAGCAGTTCTTC	TRBJ2-1	many	TRBD2	TRBV7-2